These T cell receptor beta chains were read from a single sample in a study of cytomegalovirus exposure and HLA in healthy donors. Only in-frame clones appear in the TCRdb table, and some are missing; sequencing was by immunoSEQ multiplex PCR. The sample lists some 150,000 clones, roughly 82% occurring once. Sequenced input: PBMCs. These receptors were taken from a man aged 50 to 60 in good health and CMV-seropositive. Each CDR3 is given with its conserved first and last residue. Each record gives: J gene, V gene, CDR3 protein.

TRBJ1-1	TRBV5-1	CASSLRPNRDTEAFF
TRBJ1-1	TRBV5-1	CASSLQGAENTEAFF
TRBJ2-5	TRBV7-9	CASSLEVTSGRETQYF
TRBJ1-1	TRBV6-1	CASSALRGGRTEAFF
TRBJ1-5	TRBV4-2	CASSQDIFNQPQHF
TRBJ2-1	TRBV19	CASSLRDRFNEQFF
TRBJ1-5	TRBV4-3	CASSPSWQGNQPQHF
TRBJ1-1	TRBV7-3	CASSLISGTEAFF
TRBJ1-1	TRBV10-3	CAIRTGAMNTEAFF
TRBJ2-1	TRBV6-4	CASSIAVRSGEQFF
TRBJ2-7	TRBV27	CASSLSGSGSTYEQYF
TRBJ2-5	TRBV7-3	CASSPTGVKTQYF
TRBJ2-7	TRBV4-1	CASSLGQGLLGEQYF
TRBJ2-7	TRBV4-3	CASSQWRASGPHEQYF
TRBJ1-2	TRBV12-2	CASRPRTEVNYGYTF
TRBJ2-1	TRBV30	CAWATGLGLHNEQFF
TRBJ2-7	TRBV28	CASRKTGLAGAYEQYF
TRBJ1-2	TRBV11-2	CASSFGYPGESGYTF
TRBJ2-3	TRBV19	CASSKSTDTQYF
TRBJ2-2	TRBV13	CASSSGLAENTGELFF
TRBJ1-2	TRBV28	CASSPSISAGGYTF
TRBJ2-1	TRBV9	CASSVGGRARNEQFF
TRBJ2-7	TRBV7-2	CASSLTERGPYEQYF
TRBJ1-2	TRBV19	CASSISPGEIEYGYTF
TRBJ1-2	TRBV28	CASSPPRGGSYGYTF
TRBJ2-3	TRBV4-1	CASSQQTGTGNKADTQYF
TRBJ2-7	TRBV5-1	CASSLNTDYEQYF
TRBJ2-7	TRBV7-2	CASSSRAHRDEQYF
TRBJ1-2	TRBV7-2	CASSLETGSYGYTF